Presented here are 30 T cell receptor beta chains from one specimen sequenced in a study of CD8 T cells in Susac syndrome (dated by TCRdb to between 2018 and 2021). Receptor libraries were prepared by the immunoSEQ multiplex PCR assay. RNA was extracted with the RNeasy kit and about 0.45 to 1 ug was reverse transcribed using random hexamers. Using fastp at Q25 and MiXCR, TCRdb reprocessed the public reads and kept productive beta chains. Each entry is one CDR3 protein sequence, shown with its most common DNA and genes. The sample table records about 80,000 distinct CDR3 sequences; 85% to 95% of these occur just once. 0.52% of the sample is in the top ten clones. Sequencing was done on a sample of CD4+ T cells from PBMCs. Receptor source: a human donor with Susac syndrome.

The chain recombines TRBV29-1 with TRBJ2-1; the D is unclear. This CDR3 is 13 amino acids long. Germline V gives CDR1 SQVTM, CDR2 ANQGSEA. With 4 bases removed from V and 6 bases from J, the gap between germline ends came to 13 bases. The DNA of the CDR3 is TGCAGCGTTGGGGCCCCAAGTGCCAATGAGCAGTTCTTC. This gives the protein CSVGAPSANEQFF.

V and J are TRBV6-2 or TRBV6-3 and TRBJ2-3; D is perhaps TRBD2 (6 bases). V was shortened by 3 bases and J by 2 bases, with 15 bases between the two germline ends. The germline V gene encodes CDR1 MNHEY and CDR2 SVGEGT. The CDR3 covers 16 residues. In DNA form, the CDR3 reads TGTGCCAGCAGTTATAAGTGGCGGGGAAACACAGATACGCAGTATTTT. Its protein is CASSYKWRGNTDTQYF.

This chain uses TRBV4-2 with TRBJ1-1, with D unclear. From germline, CDR1 is LGHNA and CDR2 YNFKEQ. This CDR3 region has 14 residues. V was shortened by 0 bases and J by 1 base, with 6 bases between the two germline ends. CDR3 DNA sequence: TGTGCCAGCAGCCAAGAACGGCCGAACACTGAAGCTTTCTTT. It is translated as CASSQERPNTEAFF.

V usage is TRBV29-1 and J usage is TRBJ1-4; TRBD1 might be the D (5 bases). Germline assignment: CDR1 SQVTM and CDR2 ANQGSEA. The length of the CDR3 is 14 residues. V lost 1 base, J lost 10 bases, and 16 bases lay in between. The CDR3 here is CSVEGDQGERKLFF. The CDR3 DNA follows: TGCAGCGTTGAAGGGGATCAGGGAGAAAGAAAACTGTTTTTT.

This chain joins TRBV23-1 and TRBJ2-5; the match to TRBD1 covers 7 bases. TRBV23-1 is known as an ORF, though its function is uncertain. The CDR3 sequence is 18 residues long. J gave up 2 bases and V 0 bases, and 12 bases lay outside the gene matches. For the CDR3, the DNA is TGCGCCAGCAGTCAATCGAGGGGACAGAATCAACGACAAGAGACCCAGTACTTC. This encodes CASSQSRGQNQRQETQYF.

The chain combines TRBV12-3 or TRBV12-4 with TRBJ2-1; 7 bases are a match to TRBD2. This CDR3 spans 15 amino acids. With 5 bases clipped from V and 4 bases from J, the junction kept 8 bases outside the gene matches. In DNA, the CDR3 is TGTGCCAGCAGTCACCGGGACTATATGTACAATGAGCAGTTCTTC. Protein: CASSHRDYMYNEQFF.

This clonotype came up once. The gene calls are TRBV15 and TRBJ2-3, with TRBD2 identical over 7 bases. V dropped 1 base and J dropped 5; count of bases not matched to a gene: 27. CDR1 is LNHNV and CDR2 is YYDKDF in the germline V gene (reference sequence). The CDR3 covers 22 residues. The CDR3, as DNA: TGTGCCACCAGCAGAGTACTTTATCTGAGCGATCCACTAACGGGAGGTGTAGATACGCAGTATTTT. This codes for CATSRVLYLSDPLTGGVDTQYF.

The genes are TRBV20-1 and TRBJ2-2, with unresolved D. Looked up from germline, CDR1 is DFQATT and CDR2 is SNEGSKA (reference sequence). The CDR3 is made up of 11 amino acids. Trimming left V 6 bases short and J 1 base short, with 3 bases between. The CDR3 sequence is CSAVNTGELFF. Here the CDR3 DNA reads TGCAGTGCCGTGAACACCGGGGAGCTGTTTTTT.

The chain carries TRBV2 and TRBJ1-5; D remains ambiguous. Germline V gene sequence: CDR1 SNHLY, CDR2 FYNNEI. The germline V and J ends were trimmed by 7 bases and 3 bases, with 16 bases remaining between them. This CDR3 region has 15 residues. CDR3 nucleotides: TGTGCCAGCACCTCGACCCCGACCTTCAATCAGCCCCAGCATTTT. Protein sequence: CASTSTPTFNQPQHF.

V and J are TRBV29-1 and TRBJ2-4; D unclear. Looked up from germline, CDR1 is SQVTM and CDR2 is ANQGSEA. V dropped 2 bases and J dropped 6 bases, with 14 bases sitting between them. The CDR3 is made up of 14 amino acids. The CDR3 spells CSVEIGQVGNIQYF. The CDR3, as DNA: TGCAGCGTTGAAATAGGGCAGGTGGGAAACATTCAGTACTTC.

This rearrangement joins TRBV28 to TRBJ2-1; 9 bases are a match to TRBD2. Unmatched junction bases numbered 8, after V lost 4 bases and J lost 7 bases. Germline-derived CDR1 and CDR2 are MDHEN and SYDVKM. This CDR3 has 15 amino acids. CDR3 in amino acids: CASSSWAGGKNEQFF. CDR3 nucleotides: TGTGCCAGCAGTTCTTGGGCGGGAGGGAAGAATGAGCAGTTCTTC.

The chain joins TRBV5-4 to TRBJ2-2, with a tentative D call TRBD1 (5 bases). This CDR3 contains 13 residues. Trimming took 3 bases from V and 4 from J, leaving 7 bases between them. Per germline, CDR1 SGHNT and CDR2 YYREEE (reference sequence). In DNA form, the CDR3 reads TGTGCCAGCAGCTCCAGGGCCACCGGGGAGCTGTTTTTT. The encoded protein is CASSSRATGELFF.

This clonotype has a handful of counts. The chain recombines TRBV5-1 with TRBJ2-5; possibly TRBD2 for D (5 bases). V lost 2 bases and J 5 bases, leaving 16 bases between the germline ends. Germline assignment: CDR1 SGHRS and CDR2 YFSETQ. The CDR3 totals 15 residues. CDR3 protein: CASSLSPSREETQYF. In DNA, the CDR3 is TGCGCCAGCAGCTTAAGTCCGTCTAGGGAGGAGACCCAGTACTTC.

This chain links TRBV5-4 with TRBJ1-5, with no clear D. Germline values: CDR1 SGHNT, CDR2 YYREEE (reference sequence). The CDR3 sequence is 16 residues long. V lost 3 bases and J 4 bases, leaving 17 bases between the germline ends. CDR3 loop: CASSSLGEGRNQPQHF. CDR3 DNA: TGTGCCAGCAGCTCCCTCGGGGAAGGGAGGAATCAGCCCCAGCATTTT. The full variable domain, its missing parts supplied by reference TRBV5-4 and TRBJ1-5, is ETGVTQSPTHLIKTRGQQVTLRCSSQSGHNTVSWYQQALGQGPQFIFQYYREEENGRGNFPPRFSGLQFPNYSSELNVNALELDDSALYLCASSSLGEGRNQPQHFGDGTRLSIL.

The chain joins TRBV30 to TRBJ1-5; D not certain. Trimming shortened V by 2 bases and J by 3 bases, and 17 bases separated the two germline ends. CDR3 length: 16 amino acids. Germline loops: CDR1 GTSNPN, CDR2 SVGIG (reference sequence). The CDR3 protein is CAWSRKGPVNNQPQHF. The CDR3 nucleotides are TGTGCCTGGAGTAGAAAGGGTCCCGTGAACAATCAGCCCCAGCATTTT.

This sequence joins TRBV20-1 and TRBJ2-7; 8 bases match TRBD2. V lost 5 bases and J lost 1; bases outside the gene matches: 4. Germline CDR1 reads DFQATT; CDR2 reads SNEGSKA (reference sequence). The CDR3 is 13 amino acids. The CDR3 reads CSAPGGWSYEQYF. As DNA, the CDR3 is TGCAGTGCTCCGGGGGGGTGGTCCTACGAGCAGTACTTC.

V gene TRBV5-4 combines with J gene TRBJ2-1, with TRBD2 identical over 8 bases. The CDR3 is 15 amino acids. J was trimmed by 6 bases and V by 3 bases; bases with no gene match: 8. Per germline, CDR1 SGHNT and CDR2 YYREEE (reference sequence). DNA of the CDR3: TGTGCCAGCAGCTCACGGGGGGGGCCAGGCAATGAGCAGTTCTTC. Translation gives CASSSRGGPGNEQFF. Drawing the rest from reference TRBV5-4 and TRBJ2-1, the complete variable domain is ETGVTQSPTHLIKTRGQQVTLRCSSQSGHNTVSWYQQALGQGPQFIFQYYREEENGRGNFPPRFSGLQFPNYSSELNVNALELDDSALYLCASSSRGGPGNEQFFGPGTRLTVL.

In DNA, the CDR3 is TGCAGCGTTGTTAAGGGTGGCACTGAAGCTTTCTTT. Translation: CSVVKGGTEAFF. V is TRBV29-1 and J is TRBJ1-1; the D is unclear. The CDR3 covers 12 residues. Germline loops: CDR1 SQVTM, CDR2 ANQGSEA. V shed 4 bases and J shed 4 bases, with 10 bases lying between them.

The chain combines TRBV5-4 with TRBJ2-1; D gene unclear. V was pared by 4 bases and J by 9 bases, with 14 bases between. This CDR3 is built from 13 residues. Germline V gene sequence: CDR1 SGHNT, CDR2 YYREEE (reference sequence). The CDR3 DNA reads TGTGCCAGCAGCGGAAACAGCGTACGTGAGCAGTTCTTC. Protein sequence: CASSGNSVREQFF.

Concerning this clonotype itself: This CDR3 is missing its conserved last phenylalanine or tryptophan, likely due to a read error. The rearrangement uses TRBV24-1 and TRBJ2-5, with D unresolved. The CDR3 runs to 15 residues. V gave up 5 bases and J gave up 2 bases, with 14 bases separating them. Germline V CDR1 and CDR2: KGHDR, SFDVKD. The CDR3 sequence is CATSALLGTQETQYY. The CDR3 nucleotides read TGTGCCACCAGTGCCCTGTTGGGAACACAAGAGACCCAGTACTAC.

The genes are TRBV3-1 and TRBJ1-2, with 7 bases matching TRBD1. V dropped 4 bases and J dropped 2; count of bases not matched to a gene: 7. There are 15 residues in the CDR3. Germline CDR1 and CDR2: LGHDT and YNNKEL (reference sequence). For the CDR3, the DNA is TGTGCCAGCAGCCGAAGCGGGGGACAGAACTATGGCTACACCTTC. This sequence encodes CASSRSGGQNYGYTF.

This chain connects TRBV12-3 or TRBV12-4 to TRBJ1-5; D perhaps matches TRBD1 (5 bases). The CDR3 contains 15 residues. V was cut by 4 bases and J by 6 bases, with 16 bases left in between. For the CDR3, the DNA is TGTGCCAGCAGTTCCCCGGGGGTTGTGGGTCAGCCCCAGCATTTT. This gives the protein CASSSPGVVGQPQHF.

The rearrangement joins TRBV6-5 to TRBJ2-2; 7 bases agree with TRBD2. The V gene end was trimmed by 8 bases and the J gene end by 2 bases; junction bases not matched to a gene: 2. The CDR3 covers 13 residues. Germline loops: CDR1 MNHEY, CDR2 SVGAGI. CDR3 region: CASGTINTGELFF. The DNA for the CDR3 is TGTGCCAGCGGGACTATAAACACCGGGGAGCTGTTTTTT.

V is TRBV2 and J is TRBJ1-5, with TRBD1 matching over 9 bases. Germline V gives CDR1 SNHLY, CDR2 FYNNEI. J was trimmed by 2 bases and V by 7 bases; bases with no gene match: 6. The CDR3 spans 15 residues. In DNA form, the CDR3 reads TGTGCCAGCATGGCGGACAGGGGAGGCAATCAGCCCCAGCATTTT. The encoded protein is CASMADRGGNQPQHF.

The chain employs TRBV6-1 and TRBJ2-1; 13 bases map to TRBD2. Germline V lookup: CDR1 MNHNS, CDR2 SASEGT. V shed 7 bases and J 8 bases; nucleotides not matched to a gene: 8. This CDR3 is built from 15 residues. This CDR3 is CASTPGLAGTDEQFF. In DNA form, the CDR3 reads TGTGCCAGCACTCCGGGACTAGCGGGAACTGATGAGCAGTTCTTC.

This chain links TRBV21-1 with TRBJ2-2; TRBD1 reflects the table's D call only, with no check against the DNA. TRBV21-1 is a known pseudogene. This CDR3 comprises 19 residues. The CDR3 reads CASSKGRQARSRRTGELFF. Here the CDR3 DNA reads TGTGCCAGCAGCAAAGGAAGGCAGGCGCGATCTAGGAGGACCGGGGAGCTGTTTTTT.

The J gene is TRBJ1-1, the V gene TRBV3-1, with 9 bases aligning to TRBD1. This CDR3 contains 14 residues. V lost 2 bases to trimming and J lost 6 bases; unmatched junction nucleotides: 4. Germline lookup yields CDR1 LGHDT and CDR2 YNNKEL (reference sequence). The CDR3 is CASSQKGQGAEAFF. For the CDR3, the DNA is TGTGCCAGCAGCCAAAAGGGACAGGGTGCTGAAGCTTTCTTT.

The chain employs TRBV12-3 or TRBV12-4 and TRBJ2-2, with TRBD1 identical over 10 bases. The CDR3 is made up of 16 amino acids. Trimming removed 6 bases from V and 0 bases from J; junction bases left unmatched: 4. In DNA form, the CDR3 reads TGTGCCAGCAGAGTGGACAGGGGGTCGAACACCGGGGAGCTGTTTTTT. Translating gives CASRVDRGSNTGELFF.

This clonotype occurred once. The rearrangement links TRBV9 to TRBJ2-1, with D maybe TRBD2 (5 bases). V gave up 0 bases and J gave up 6 bases, with 13 bases separating them. Germline CDR1 SGDLS, CDR2 YYNGEE. This CDR3 region has 15 residues. The CDR3 coding sequence is TGTGCCAGCAGCGTAGGATCTAGGAGGACCAATGAGCAGTTCTTC. Protein: CASSVGSRRTNEQFF.

This clonotype was picked up one time. The genes are TRBV12-3 or TRBV12-4 and TRBJ2-1, with TRBD2 matching over 8 bases. V gave up 6 bases and J gave up 0 bases; unmatched junction bases: 10. The CDR3 sequence is 17 residues long. CDR3 protein: CASSPRSGVSSYNEQFF. Here the CDR3 DNA reads TGTGCCAGCAGCCCGCGTAGCGGGGTAAGCTCCTACAATGAGCAGTTCTTC.